A single sample gave rise to the 22 T cell receptor beta chains below, sequenced in a study of blood T cell repertoires in COVID-19 (TCRdb year 2020). The library was produced with the immunoSEQ multiplex PCR assay. TCRdb re-hosts the immuneACCESS table, in-frame sequences only. Its copies lack some clones; in the studies checked, an unresolved V gene accounts for under half of them, and the cause for the rest is not known. The sample table shows hundreds of thousands of clones, and 83% are seen once. Roughly 9.4% of the sample comes from the top ten. The sample taken for sequencing was peripheral blood. The receptors derive from a woman between 50 and 59 years old who had recovered from COVID-19.

J is TRBJ2-1 and V is TRBV7-6; TRBD2 agrees at 8 bases. Per germline, CDR1 SGHVS and CDR2 FNYEAQ. CDR3 length: 17 residues. V was pared by 1 base and J by 0 bases, with 5 bases of the junction left unmatched. The CDR3 here is CASSLVIAGSSYNEQFF. The CDR3 DNA reads TGTGCCAGCAGCTTAGTAATAGCGGGGAGCTCCTACAATGAGCAGTTCTTC.

The chain links TRBV7-3 to TRBJ2-5; maybe TRBD1 (5 bases). The germline gives CDR1 SGHTA, CDR2 FQGTGA. V was trimmed by 1 base and J by 3 bases, leaving 6 bases between them. This CDR3 is built from 13 residues. CDR3 sequence (DNA): TGTGCCAGCAGCTTAATCAGGGAAGAGACCCAGTACTTC. This sequence encodes CASSLIREETQYF.

This chain joins TRBV5-4 and TRBJ2-2; 10 bases line up with TRBD1. The V gene end was trimmed by 2 bases and the J gene end by 4 bases; junction bases not matched to a gene: 2. CDR1 SGHNT and CDR2 YYREEE come from the germline V gene (reference sequence). This CDR3 spans 15 amino acids. The CDR3 sequence: CASSFWTGGTGELFF. CDR3 sequence (DNA): TGTGCCAGCAGCTTCTGGACAGGGGGCACCGGGGAGCTGTTTTTT. The full variable domain, with the rest looked up from reference TRBV5-4 and TRBJ2-2, is ETGVTQSPTHLIKTRGQQVTLRCSSQSGHNTVSWYQQALGQGPQFIFQYYREEENGRGNFPPRFSGLQFPNYSSELNVNALELDDSALYLCASSFWTGGTGELFFGEGSRLTVL.

The CDR3 region is CASSPNRDRLSGEQYF. CDR3 coding DNA: TGTGCCAGCAGTCCCAACCGGGACAGGTTGTCCGGGGAGCAGTACTTC. The chain links TRBV28 to TRBJ2-7, with 8 bases lining up with TRBD1. The CDR3 spans 16 residues. Germline loops: CDR1 MDHEN, CDR2 SYDVKM. V was pared by 5 bases and J by 7 bases, with 16 bases of the junction left unmatched.

The chain is built from TRBV10-3 and TRBJ1-2; possible D gene TRBD1, 6 bases. V was shortened by 4 bases and J by 4 bases, with 10 bases between the two germline ends. There are 13 residues in the CDR3. CDR1 ENHRY and CDR2 SYGVKD come from the germline V gene. CDR3 amino acids: CAISVGGGYGYTF. In DNA form, the CDR3 reads TGTGCCATCAGTGTTGGGGGCGGCTATGGCTACACCTTC.

The chain carries TRBV21-1 and TRBJ2-1; the table's D call of TRBD2 was not tested on the DNA. TRBV21-1 has pseudogene status. The CDR3 is 16 residues long. This CDR3 is CASSKHLAGVGNEQFF. In DNA form, the CDR3 reads TGTGCCAGCAGCAAGCATCTAGCGGGAGTAGGCAATGAGCAGTTCTTC.

This clone showed up just once. The V and J genes are TRBV5-5 and TRBJ2-7, with D possibly TRBD1 on 5 matching bases. In germline, CDR1 is SGHKS, CDR2 YYEKEE (reference sequence). CDR3 size: 15 residues. Trimming left V 1 base short and J 2 bases short, with 13 bases between. The DNA for the CDR3 is TGTGCCAGCAGCTTGACAAGGGGTAGGGCCTACGAGCAGTACTTC. Its translation is CASSLTRGRAYEQYF.

The rearrangement uses TRBV27 and TRBJ1-2, with a possible D match to TRBD1 (6 bases). V lost 4 bases to trimming and J lost 3 bases, with 18 bases between them. Germline-derived CDR1 and CDR2 are MNHEY and SMNVEV (reference sequence). The CDR3 totals 16 residues. The CDR3 sequence is CASSWRDRSSHYGYTF. In DNA, the CDR3 is TGTGCCAGCAGTTGGCGCGACAGGAGCAGCCACTATGGCTACACCTTC.

J is TRBJ2-7 and V is TRBV2, with 11 bases lining up with TRBD1. V was clipped by 3 bases and J by 9 bases; unmatched bases: 10. The germline V gene encodes CDR1 SNHLY and CDR2 FYNNEI. The CDR3 is 15 amino acids. In DNA, the CDR3 is TGTGCCAGCAGTGATGGGGGACAGGGGGGCTTCGGGCAGTACTTC. Translation gives CASSDGGQGGFGQYF.

This clone was counted a single time. This rearrangement joins TRBV27 to TRBJ2-7; D may be TRBD1 (5 bases). Trimming removed 2 bases from V and 2 bases from J, with 10 bases in between. The CDR3 extends over 14 amino acids. Germline V gene sequence: CDR1 MNHEY, CDR2 SMNVEV (reference sequence). The CDR3 DNA reads as TGTGCCAGCAGTTTAGGGCCAGGGACCTACGAGCAGTACTTC. The encoded protein is CASSLGPGTYEQYF.

The rearrangement links TRBV7-6 to TRBJ2-3; a weak D match, TRBD2 (6 bases). Trimming stripped 4 bases from V and 6 bases from J, with 23 bases between. The germline V gene has CDR1 SGHVS and CDR2 FNYEAQ. The CDR3 totals 17 residues. The CDR3 here is CASSSGPGRGYLDTQYF. The CDR3 DNA reads as TGTGCCAGCAGCTCAGGTCCGGGGCGGGGCTACTTGGATACGCAGTATTTT.

The chain carries TRBV28 and TRBJ2-2; 9 bases align to TRBD1. This CDR3 spans 17 amino acids. After removal of 4 bases from V and 1 base from J, the junction contained 7 bases not matched to a gene. Germline assignment: CDR1 MDHEN and CDR2 SYDVKM. The chain's CDR3 is CASSSQTGGLNTGELFF. The CDR3 DNA sequence: TGTGCCAGCAGTTCCCAGACAGGGGGATTGAACACCGGGGAGCTGTTTTTT. Complete variable domain (other parts from reference TRBV28 and TRBJ2-2): DVKVTQSSRYLVKRTGEKVFLECVQDMDHENMFWYRQDPGLGLRLIYFSYDVKMKEKGDIPEGYSVSREKKERFSLILESASTNQTSMYLCASSSQTGGLNTGELFFGEGSRLTVL.

The genes are TRBV5-1 and TRBJ1-2; TRBD1 aligns across 8 bases. V lost 4 bases and J lost 3; bases outside the gene matches: 2. CDR1 SGHRS and CDR2 YFSETQ come from the germline V gene. The CDR3 has 13 residues. The CDR3 DNA reads TGCGCCAGCAGCGTGGGACAGGACTATGGCTACACCTTC. Translation: CASSVGQDYGYTF.

The V call is TRBV3-1 (or the pseudogene TRBV3-2), the J call TRBJ2-2, with D maybe TRBD2 (7 bases). Between the trimmed V and J ends, which lost 7 bases and 4 bases, there was a span of 16 bases. The CDR3 runs 15 residues. Germline values: CDR1 LGHDT, CDR2 YNNKEL (reference sequence). The CDR3 sequence is CASTEAGHTTGELFF. The CDR3 nucleotides read TGTGCCAGCACCGAAGCGGGACATACCACCGGGGAGCTGTTTTTT.

In this sample, this clone turned up a few times. CDR3 sequence reads: CASGVQGADTQYF. The CDR3 DNA follows: TGTGCTAGTGGTGTACAGGGAGCAGATACGCAGTATTTT. The V gene is TRBV12-5, the J gene TRBJ2-3; D is possibly TRBD1 (6 bases). The CDR3 runs 13 residues. With 5 bases removed from V and 4 bases from J, the gap between germline ends came to 10 bases. In germline, CDR1 is LGHNT, CDR2 FRNRAP. Using reference TRBV12-5 and TRBJ2-3 for the parts outside the CDR3, the full variable domain is DARVTQTPRHKVTEMGQEVTMRCQPILGHNTVFWYRQTMMQGLELLAYFRNRAPLDDSGMPKDRFSAEMPDATLATLKIQPSEPRDSAVYFCASGVQGADTQYFGPGTRLTVL.

This clone appeared a single time. CDR3 nucleotide sequence: TGTGCCAGCAGTGAACAGGACAGGGTGGGACAGCCCCAGCATTTT. This encodes CASSEQDRVGQPQHF. The chain couples TRBV6-1 to TRBJ1-5, with 8 bases lining up with TRBD1. This CDR3 is built from 15 residues. Trimming cost V 2 bases and J 7 bases; bases outside gene matches: 7. CDR1 MNHNS and CDR2 SASEGT come from the germline V gene.

The chain joins TRBV30 to TRBJ2-3; 14 nucleotides line up with TRBD2. The CDR3 loop spans 15 amino acids. The germline V gene has CDR1 GTSNPN and CDR2 SVGIG (reference sequence). V was pared by 5 bases and J by 2 bases, with 3 bases of the junction left unmatched. The CDR3 loop reads CAWAGLAGATDTQYF. DNA of the CDR3: TGTGCCTGGGCGGGACTAGCGGGGGCCACAGATACGCAGTATTTT. Looking up the rest from reference TRBV30 and TRBJ2-3 gives the full variable domain: SQTIHQWPATLVQPVGSPLSLECTVEGTSNPNLYWYRQAAGRGLQLLFYSVGIGQISSEVPQNLSASRPQDRQFILSSKKLLLSDSGFYLCAWAGLAGATDTQYFGPGTRLTVL.

This clone was seen a few times. The genes are TRBV9 and TRBJ2-3; 10 nucleotides match TRBD2. Germline trimming cut 2 bases from V and 2 bases from J; bases unmatched to any gene: 2. Germline V lookup: CDR1 SGDLS, CDR2 YYNGEE. The CDR3 is 15 residues long. This CDR3 reads CASSVSGGPTDTQYF. In DNA form, the CDR3 reads TGTGCCAGCAGCGTTAGCGGGGGGCCCACAGATACGCAGTATTTT.

The gene calls are TRBV30 and TRBJ2-7; a possible D gene is TRBD2 (6 bases). V was trimmed by 5 bases and J by 9 bases, leaving 17 bases between them. The germline V gene has CDR1 GTSNPN and CDR2 SVGIG (reference sequence). The length of the CDR3 is 12 residues. CDR3 bases: TGTGCCTGGGGGGAGGCGGGTTTAGGGCAGTACTTC. Translation gives CAWGEAGLGQYF. Together with reference TRBV30 and TRBJ2-7, the CDR3 gives the full variable domain: SQTIHQWPATLVQPVGSPLSLECTVEGTSNPNLYWYRQAAGRGLQLLFYSVGIGQISSEVPQNLSASRPQDRQFILSSKKLLLSDSGFYLCAWGEAGLGQYFGPGTRLTVT.

DNA of the CDR3: TGTGCCAGCAGCTTCACAGGGAACACTGAAGCTTTCTTT. Translation gives CASSFTGNTEAFF. The chain couples TRBV7-3 to TRBJ1-1; D possibly corresponds to TRBD1 (5 bases). Germline V gene data show CDR1 as SGHTA and CDR2 as FQGTGA. The V and J ends lost 3 bases and 1 base respectively, with 6 bases between them. This CDR3 spans 13 amino acids.

The V call is TRBV19, the J call TRBJ1-4; no clear D. V shed 6 bases and J shed 3 bases, with 11 bases lying between them. The CDR3 covers 14 residues. Germline V lookup: CDR1 LNHDA, CDR2 SQIVND (reference sequence). This CDR3 reads CASREAGSNEKLFF. CDR3 nucleotide sequence: TGTGCCAGTAGGGAGGCAGGATCTAATGAAAAACTGTTTTTT.

The chain combines TRBV6-5 with TRBJ1-1; 7 bases are shared with TRBD1. The V and J ends lost 4 bases and 5 bases, in that order; junction bases with no gene match: 4. The CDR3 runs to 13 residues. CDR1 and CDR2 (germline): MNHEY, SVGAGI. CDR3 protein: CASSSSTGTEAFF. DNA of the CDR3: TGTGCCAGCAGTTCCTCGACAGGGACTGAAGCTTTCTTT.